These 29 T cell receptor beta chains share one sample of origin, sequenced in a study of cytomegalovirus exposure and HLA in healthy donors. This PCR relied on a set of 60 Vbeta primers and 13 Jbeta primers. The table came from immunoSEQ multiplex PCR; TCRdb's copy has only in-frame clones and leaves some out. This table holds 110,000 to 150,000 clones, roughly 79% found once. The sequenced sample was PBMCs. The receptor set was obtained from a woman in her sixties in good health and CMV-seropositive.

J is TRBJ1-1 and V is TRBV5-4, with 7 nucleotides matching TRBD1. Germline CDR1 reads SGHNT; CDR2 reads YYREEE (reference sequence). The V gene end was trimmed by 4 bases and the J gene end by 6 bases; junction bases not matched to a gene: 6. The CDR3 spans 13 residues. In DNA, the CDR3 is TGTGCCAGCAGCCGGGACAGTGAGGCTGAAGCTTTCTTT. It encodes CASSRDSEAEAFF.

The rearrangement joins TRBV28 to TRBJ1-5; tentatively, D is TRBD1 (5 bases). The germline V gene has CDR1 MDHEN and CDR2 SYDVKM. V was shortened by 6 bases and J by 6 bases, with 21 bases between the two germline ends. CDR3 length: 16 amino acids. The DNA for the CDR3 is TGTGCCAGCAGCTTGGGTCTTCAGGGATCCGGTCAGCCCCAGCATTTT. Protein sequence: CASSLGLQGSGQPQHF.

The chain carries TRBV6-1 and TRBJ2-3; perhaps TRBD1 as D (5 bases). The CDR3 has 15 amino acids. The germline V and J ends were trimmed by 7 bases and 2 bases, with 16 bases remaining between them. Germline V gives CDR1 MNHNS, CDR2 SASEGT. This chain's CDR3 is CASTPPTRATDTQYF. The CDR3 nucleotides read TGTGCCAGCACTCCCCCCACCAGGGCCACAGATACGCAGTATTTT.

The chain couples TRBV15 to TRBJ1-1; D is uncertain. CDR1 is LNHNV and CDR2 is YYDKDF in the germline V gene (reference sequence). The CDR3 covers 13 residues. V dropped 0 bases and J dropped 11 bases, with 13 bases sitting between them. The CDR3 bases are TGTGCCACCAGCAGAGATCGAATGGAGAGGGCTTTCTTT. As protein: CATSRDRMERAFF.

V is TRBV7-6 and J is TRBJ2-7; D call uncertain. Trimming stripped 3 bases from V and 0 bases from J, with 12 bases between. Germline CDR1 reads SGHVS; CDR2 reads FNYEAQ. The CDR3 contains 15 residues. The CDR3 region is CASSFFSADSYEQYF. Here the CDR3 DNA reads TGTGCCAGCAGCTTTTTCTCCGCGGACTCCTACGAGCAGTACTTC.

V is TRBV4-3 and J is TRBJ2-1; 9 positions match TRBD1. Per the germline V gene, CDR1 is LGHNA and CDR2 is YSLEER. J was trimmed by 9 bases and V by 9 bases; bases with no gene match: 3. The CDR3 has 11 residues. CDR3 region: CARGQGIEQFF. The CDR3 DNA follows: TGCGCCAGGGGACAGGGCATTGAGCAGTTCTTC.

The chain joins TRBV29-1 to TRBJ2-5, with 8 bases that match TRBD2. The CDR3 spans 12 residues. From germline, CDR1 is SQVTM and CDR2 ANQGSEA. J was trimmed by 4 bases and V by 2 bases; bases with no gene match: 0. CDR3 loop: CSVELAGETQYF. The CDR3 DNA reads TGCAGCGTTGAACTAGCGGGAGAGACCCAGTACTTC.

The rearrangement links TRBV7-2 to TRBJ1-1, with D possibly being TRBD1 (6 bases). Germline V gene data show CDR1 as SGHTA and CDR2 as FQGNSA. The CDR3 runs 13 residues. Trimming stripped 3 bases from V and 7 bases from J, with 12 bases between. CDR3 sequence reads: CASSLTGFGEAFF. CDR3 nucleotide sequence: TGTGCCAGCAGCTTGACAGGTTTTGGTGAAGCTTTCTTT.

The chain joins TRBV27 to TRBJ2-1; D may be TRBD1 (6 bases). The CDR3 is 15 amino acids. The V end lost 1 base, the J end lost 6 bases, and 13 bases lay between the germline ends. The germline V gene has CDR1 MNHEY and CDR2 SMNVEV (reference sequence). This chain's CDR3 is CASSLLGAPGNEQFF. The CDR3, as DNA: TGTGCCAGCAGTTTATTGGGGGCGCCAGGCAATGAGCAGTTCTTC.

This chain connects TRBV9 to TRBJ2-1; 14 bases align to TRBD2. CDR1 is SGDLS, CDR2 YYNGEE, per germline. This CDR3 is built from 14 residues. The V and J ends lost 2 bases and 10 bases, in that order; junction bases with no gene match: 2. CDR3 DNA sequence: TGTGCCAGCAGCGTGGGACTAGCGGGAGAGGAGCAGTTCTTC. It yields the protein CASSVGLAGEEQFF.

This sequence joins TRBV4-3 and TRBJ2-1; weak D call: TRBD1 (5 bases). CDR1 LGHNA and CDR2 YSLEER come from the germline V gene. CDR3 length: 15 amino acids. Trimming pared 3 bases from V and 8 bases from J, leaving 17 bases between. The chain's CDR3 is CASSQAASREDEQFF. In DNA, the CDR3 is TGCGCCAGCAGCCAGGCAGCGAGCAGGGAAGATGAGCAGTTCTTC.

The rearrangement uses TRBV19 and TRBJ2-5; D is possibly TRBD1 (6 bases). The CDR3 is 14 residues long. Deletions cut 3 bases from V and 5 bases from J, with 13 bases between. Germline assignment: CDR1 LNHDA and CDR2 SQIVND (reference sequence). The CDR3 region is CASSIVARGETQYF. The CDR3 nucleotides read TGTGCCAGTAGTATCGTGGCAAGGGGGGAGACCCAGTACTTC.

J is TRBJ2-1 and V is TRBV18; TRBD2 is a possible D gene (5 bases). In germline, CDR1 is KGHSH, CDR2 LQKENI. This CDR3 comprises 15 residues. The ends were cut back, 3 bases at V and 4 bases at J, with 13 bases in the middle. CDR3 protein: CASSPAGVGYNEQFF. The DNA for the CDR3 is TGTGCCAGCTCACCCGCCGGGGTGGGATACAATGAGCAGTTCTTC.

This chain connects TRBV13 to TRBJ2-1, with a possible D match to TRBD2 (5 bases). With 0 bases removed from V and 7 bases from J, the gap between germline ends came to 7 bases. Germline assignment: CDR1 PRHDT and CDR2 FYEKMQ (reference sequence). The CDR3 has 13 residues. CDR3 in amino acids: CASSLGGENEQFF. CDR3 sequence (DNA): TGTGCCAGCAGCTTAGGTGGGGAGAATGAGCAGTTCTTC.

The chain has TRBV5-4 and TRBJ2-5, with 7 bases matching TRBD1. V shed 3 bases, J shed 5 bases, and the junction held 4 bases outside the gene matches. The CDR3 has 13 amino acids. The germline V gene encodes CDR1 SGHNT and CDR2 YYREEE (reference sequence). DNA for the CDR3: TGTGCCAGCAGCTCGGGACAGAGGGAGACCCAGTACTTC. Translated: CASSSGQRETQYF.

The chain has TRBV7-2 and TRBJ2-5, with 7 nucleotides matching TRBD1. With 1 base clipped from V and 1 base from J, the junction kept 3 bases outside the gene matches. This CDR3 contains 15 residues. Per the germline V gene, CDR1 is SGHTA and CDR2 is FQGNSA. CDR3 sequence (DNA): TGTGCCAGCAGCTTAGTGGGACAGCTCCAAGAGACCCAGTACTTC. Translation: CASSLVGQLQETQYF.

This chain uses TRBV19 with TRBJ1-2; a weak D match, TRBD1 (5 bases). Germline CDR1 and CDR2: LNHDA and SQIVND (reference sequence). V was clipped by 0 bases and J by 6 bases, with 17 bases between them. The CDR3 runs 16 residues. This CDR3 is CASSIEGQGYGDGYTF. The DNA of the CDR3 is TGTGCCAGTAGTATAGAGGGCCAGGGATACGGAGATGGCTACACCTTC. The entire variable domain, with the rest obtained from reference TRBV19 and TRBJ1-2, is as follows: DGGITQSPKYLFRKEGQNVTLSCEQNLNHDAMYWYRQDPGQGLRLIYYSQIVNDFQKGDIAEGYSVSREKKESFPLTVTSAQKNPTAFYLCASSIEGQGYGDGYTFGSGTRLTVV.

This clone was seen a single time. This chain uses TRBV5-4 with TRBJ2-2, with TRBD1 as a possible D gene (6 bases). Germline V CDR1 and CDR2: SGHNT, YYREEE (reference sequence). V was clipped by 4 bases and J by 2 bases, with 12 bases between them. The length of the CDR3 is 15 residues. CDR3 nucleotides: TGTGCCAGCAGCCCGAAACAGGGAAACACCGGGGAGCTGTTTTTT. Translating it yields CASSPKQGNTGELFF.

V is TRBV6-1 and J is TRBJ2-2, with 7 nucleotides matching TRBD2. This CDR3 is built from 15 residues. V shed 8 bases, J shed 7 bases, and the junction held 13 bases outside the gene matches. Germline loops: CDR1 MNHNS, CDR2 SASEGT. CDR3 nucleotide sequence: TGTGCCAGCCAATTTAGGGGCGGGAGCGGCGGGGAGCTGTTTTTT. This gives the protein CASQFRGGSGGELFF.

The J gene is TRBJ2-7, the V gene TRBV7-9, with D maybe TRBD1 (5 bases). The CDR3 is 14 residues long. Trimming removed 3 bases from V and 2 bases from J, with 11 bases in between. Germline V gene sequence: CDR1 SEHNR, CDR2 FQNEAQ (reference sequence). The CDR3 nucleotides are TGTGCCAGCAGCTTCTCCGACAGCCCCTACGAGCAGTACTTC. This sequence encodes CASSFSDSPYEQYF.

CDR3 DNA: TGTGCCAGCAGATGGACAGCTAACCAAGAGACCCAGTACTTC. Translation: CASRWTANQETQYF. This chain joins TRBV6-6 and TRBJ2-5; a weak D match, TRBD1 (6 bases). Deletions cut 6 bases from V and 0 bases from J, with 11 bases between. The CDR3 is made up of 14 amino acids. Germline CDR1 MNHNY, CDR2 SVGAGI (reference sequence).

Of note for this clone: At the DNA level, this CDR3 is encoded by other sequences in the same sample as well. This chain joins TRBV27 and TRBJ1-1; no clear D gene. With 6 bases removed from V and 1 base from J, the gap between germline ends came to 9 bases. This CDR3 region has 13 residues. Germline CDR1 and CDR2: MNHEY and SMNVEV (reference sequence). The CDR3 loop is CASSLSRNTEAFF. CDR3 DNA sequence: TGTGCCAGCAGCCTTAGTAGGAACACTGAAGCTTTCTTT.

V is TRBV29-1 and J is TRBJ2-7; the D is unclear. Trimming removed 4 bases at V and 2 bases at J, with 9 bases between. CDR1 and CDR2 from the germline V gene are SQVTM and ANQGSEA. CDR3 size: 12 residues. CDR3 amino acids: CSVVTAAYEQYF. CDR3 DNA: TGCAGCGTTGTTACAGCAGCCTACGAGCAGTACTTC.

The chain employs TRBV5-4 and TRBJ2-2, with unresolved D. Trimming took off 1 base at V and 5 bases at J, with 6 bases between the two ends. CDR1 is SGHNT, CDR2 YYREEE, per germline (reference sequence). The CDR3 covers 13 residues. Here the CDR3 reads CASSLFGTGELFF. CDR3 in DNA: TGTGCCAGCAGCTTGTTCGGTACCGGGGAGCTGTTTTTT.

This clone was found once. Other DNA sequences in the same sample also yield this CDR3. The chain combines TRBV20-1 with TRBJ2-3; D remains unclear. CDR3 length: 11 residues. In germline, CDR1 is DFQATT, CDR2 SNEGSKA (reference sequence). V shed 4 bases and J shed 2 bases, with 4 bases lying between them. The DNA for the CDR3 is TGCAGTGCTACCATCACAGATACGCAGTATTTT. Translated: CSATITDTQYF.

The chain couples TRBV9 to TRBJ1-3, with 10 positions matching TRBD1. Germline-derived CDR1 and CDR2 are SGDLS and YYNGEE. The CDR3 extends over 16 amino acids. V shed 3 bases and J 2 bases; nucleotides not matched to a gene: 5. CDR3 nucleotides: TGTGCCAGCAGCGCCGACAGGGGGCTTGCTGGAAACACCATATATTTT. As protein: CASSADRGLAGNTIYF.

The V and J genes are TRBV5-1 and TRBJ2-7; possible D gene TRBD2, 5 bases. This CDR3 comprises 13 residues. V lost 4 bases, J lost 5 bases, and 13 bases lay in between. In germline, CDR1 is SGHRS, CDR2 YFSETQ. CDR3 loop: CASSLPEGDEQYF. The CDR3 DNA reads as TGCGCCAGCAGCCTCCCCGAGGGCGACGAGCAGTACTTC.

The chain uses TRBV6-6 and TRBJ1-1; D possibly corresponds to TRBD1 (5 bases). Trimming took 7 bases from V and 4 from J, leaving 13 bases between them. Germline V lookup: CDR1 MNHNY, CDR2 SVGAGI (reference sequence). The length of the CDR3 is 13 residues. The CDR3 coding sequence is TGTGCCAGCACCGATGGGGCGGCCACTGAAGCTTTCTTT. Amino acid sequence: CASTDGAATEAFF.

This clone appeared once. This chain links TRBV2 with TRBJ1-1; D unclear. Germline CDR1 reads SNHLY; CDR2 reads FYNNEI. V was pared by 5 bases and J by 2 bases, with 9 bases between. CDR3 size: 13 residues. The CDR3 DNA is TGTGCCAGCAGTCCTACAGAAAACACTGAAGCTTTCTTT. Translating gives CASSPTENTEAFF.